Listed here is a single TCR beta chain. It has no known antigen specificity. Per-base qualities were not stored, and no clone one base away is much larger. This record belongs to a study of blood T cell repertoires in COVID-19 (dated by TCRdb to about 2020). For context, the study as a whole: Samples from collaborators originated in the United States, Italy and Spain and spanned both the acute and convalescent phases of COVID-19. The material from the prospective study consisted of cDNA or gDNA derived from T cells, B-cell-depleted T cells, or PBMCs. Subjects who had been exposed to COVID-19, were actively infected with it, or had recovered from it provided the deeply sampled blood TCRbeta repertoires that made up the dataset. The repertoires were released in a freely available public database intended as a resource for research on the immune response to SARS-CoV-2. Samples came from the ongoing ImmuneRACE study (first 160 participants) plus 1,254 subjects from 6 global collaborators. Sample metadata almost always included a de-identified subject ID, COVID-19 status, age in years and sex. Where available, HLA class I and class II types were taken from metadata supplied by the sample provider and were not determined by assay-based typing.

The immunoSEQ Assay, a bias-controlled multiplex PCR, was used to amplify TCRbeta CDR3 regions from genomic DNA. The paper's processing steps were these. Nucleated cell counts per sample were estimated from amplification of reference gene primers within the assay. To quantify the absolute abundance of each unique TCRbeta CDR3 rearrangement, sequence reads were collapsed and filtered. For each sample, productive Simpson clonality was calculated by taking the square root of Simpson's diversity index across productive rearrangements. TCRdb limited this immuneACCESS table to in-frame rearrangements with V and J called. A share of clones is missing; checked studies link under half to unresolved V genes, and the rest is unexplained. V, J and clone size reflect that table, while D and trimming were determined from the DNA. The sample yields around 42,000 clones; 70% to 90% were counted once. The ten biggest clones cover 13% of the sample.

Trimming takes 6 bases from V and 6 bases from J, and the germline ends sit 9 bases apart. CDR1 is given as SGHAT and CDR2 as FQNNGV, both from the germline V gene. There are 13 amino acids in the CDR3, from cysteine to phenylalanine inclusive. Only CDR3 DNA is held: 39 bases, read in frame from base 1. The collaborating institutions used their own protocols to collect whole blood in K2EDTA tubes. For TCRbeta analysis, collaborators shipped samples in one of three forms: frozen whole blood, isolated PBMCs, or DNA extracted from either of those sample types. What the study reported, not specific to this receptor: How much clinical and demographic metadata was included differed by source and by participant, and the metadata was provided uncurated.

Sequencing used peripheral blood. The source of this sequence is a woman in her seventies in a cohort sampled during active COVID-19. The sequence joins TRBV11-2 to TRBJ1-6; possibly the D gene is TRBD1, per 5 matching bases. The nucleotides read TGTGCCAGCAGGGGGCGGGGTAATTCACCCCTCCACTTT. This is translated as CASRGRGNSPLHF.